The 5 T cell receptor beta chains reported below all come from one sample, sequenced in a study. Each CDR3 protein gets one entry after TCRdb re-called the RT-PCR reads with MiXCR. The table lists approximately 720,000 distinct CDR3 sequences, approximately 14% of them singletons. Sequenced: memory CD4+ T cells from blood. The receptors were gathered from a female donor in good health, serving as a healthy control.

This clonotype came up many times. The V and J genes are TRBV6-5 and TRBJ1-1, with D tentatively TRBD1 (6 bases). Germline V gene sequence: CDR1 MNHEY, CDR2 SVGAGI. The CDR3 runs to 11 residues. Trimming removed 2 bases at V and 11 bases at J, with 9 bases between. CDR3 region: CASSYKGVAFF. The CDR3 DNA reads as TGTGCCAGCAGTTACAAGGGGGTGGCTTTCTTT.

This clonotype was observed at least ten times. The genes are TRBV10-3 and TRBJ2-5, with 7 bases identical to TRBD1. Losses at the gene ends were 5 bases for V and 2 bases for J; bases not matched to a gene: 5. This CDR3 spans 14 amino acids. CDR1 is ENHRY, CDR2 SYGVKD, per germline. The CDR3 region is CAISHGTDQETQYF. In DNA, the CDR3 is TGTGCCATCAGTCACGGGACAGATCAAGAGACCCAGTACTTC.

This clonotype was counted only a few times. The chain couples TRBV5-1 to TRBJ2-2; D is unresolved. V was cut by 7 bases and J by 4 bases, with 17 bases left in between. Germline-derived CDR1 and CDR2 are SGHRS and YFSETQ. This CDR3 contains 15 residues. DNA of the CDR3: TGCGCCAGCCGTCCTCCTGGGGTTTCCACCGGGGAGCTGTTTTTT. This codes for CASRPPGVSTGELFF.

This clonotype came up many times. This chain connects TRBV6-5 to TRBJ2-4, with 11 bases fitting TRBD1. With 2 bases clipped from V and 1 base from J, the junction kept 10 bases outside the gene matches. Germline CDR1 reads MNHEY; CDR2 reads SVGAGI. The CDR3 contains 19 residues. The CDR3 DNA reads TGTGCCAGCAGTTACGCCGGACAGGGGGCGAAGGGGGCCAAAAACATTCAGTACTTC. Residues: CASSYAGQGAKGAKNIQYF.

This clonotype was observed at least ten times. The chain is built from TRBV20-1 and TRBJ2-7; 7 bases are a match to TRBD2. CDR1 DFQATT and CDR2 SNEGSKA come from the germline V gene (reference sequence). The trim removed 5 bases at V and 3 bases at J, leaving 13 bases unmatched. There are 15 residues in the CDR3. Here the CDR3 DNA reads TGCAGTGCTCCCAACCCACTAGCGAGCAACTACGAGCAGTACTTC. This sequence encodes CSAPNPLASNYEQYF.